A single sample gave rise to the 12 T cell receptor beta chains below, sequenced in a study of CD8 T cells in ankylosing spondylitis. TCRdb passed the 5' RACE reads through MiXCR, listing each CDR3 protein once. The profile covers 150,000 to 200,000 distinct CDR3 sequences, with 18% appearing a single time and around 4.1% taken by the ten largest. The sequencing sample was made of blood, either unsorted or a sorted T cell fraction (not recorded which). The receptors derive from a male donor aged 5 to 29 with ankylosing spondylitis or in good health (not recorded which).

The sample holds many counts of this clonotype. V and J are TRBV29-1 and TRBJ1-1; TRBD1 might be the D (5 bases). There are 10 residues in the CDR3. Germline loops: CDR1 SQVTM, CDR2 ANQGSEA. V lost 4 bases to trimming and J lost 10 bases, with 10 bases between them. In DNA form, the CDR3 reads TGCAGCGTTGGAGGGGCGCGAGCTTTCTTT. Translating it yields CSVGGARAFF.

The CDR3 loop reads CASSLDTSQQQYF. The CDR3 coding sequence is TGTGCCAGCAGCTTAGATACTAGTCAGCAGCAGTACTTC. V and J are TRBV7-9 and TRBJ2-7, with D possibly TRBD2 on 5 matching bases. V lost 1 base, J lost 8 bases, and 12 bases lay in between. CDR3 size: 13 residues. Germline CDR1 reads SEHNR; CDR2 reads FQNEAQ (reference sequence).

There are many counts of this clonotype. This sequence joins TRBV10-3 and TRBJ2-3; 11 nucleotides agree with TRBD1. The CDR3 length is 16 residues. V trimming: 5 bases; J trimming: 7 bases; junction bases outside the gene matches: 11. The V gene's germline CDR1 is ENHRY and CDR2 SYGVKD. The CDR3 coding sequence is TGTGCCATCAGTTTGGAGGACAGGGGGCAGAGGAATACGCAGTATTTT. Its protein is CAISLEDRGQRNTQYF.

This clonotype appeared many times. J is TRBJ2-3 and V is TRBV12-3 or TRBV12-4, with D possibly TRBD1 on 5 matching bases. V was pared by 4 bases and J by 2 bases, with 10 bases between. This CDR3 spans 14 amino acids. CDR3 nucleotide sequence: TGTGCCAGCAGTTCATCAGGGTCCACAGATACGCAGTATTTT. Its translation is CASSSSGSTDTQYF.

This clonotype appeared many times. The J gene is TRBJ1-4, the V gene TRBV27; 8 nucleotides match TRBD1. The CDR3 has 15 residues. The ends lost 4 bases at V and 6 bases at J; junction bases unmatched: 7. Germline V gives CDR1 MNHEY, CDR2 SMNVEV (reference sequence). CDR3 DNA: TGTGCCAGCAGTTCCTGGACAGGGACGGATGAAAAACTGTTTTTT. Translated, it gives CASSSWTGTDEKLFF.

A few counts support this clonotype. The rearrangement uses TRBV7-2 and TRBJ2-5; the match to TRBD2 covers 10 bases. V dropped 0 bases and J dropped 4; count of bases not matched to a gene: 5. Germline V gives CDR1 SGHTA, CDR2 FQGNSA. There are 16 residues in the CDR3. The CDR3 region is CASSLALLAGAETQYF. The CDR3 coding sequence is TGTGCCAGCAGCTTAGCGCTGCTAGCGGGAGCAGAGACCCAGTACTTC.

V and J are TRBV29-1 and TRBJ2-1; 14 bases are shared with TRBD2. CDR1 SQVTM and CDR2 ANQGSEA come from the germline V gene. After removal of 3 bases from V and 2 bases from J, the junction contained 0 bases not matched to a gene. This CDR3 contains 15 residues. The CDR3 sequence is CSVEGLAGAYNEQFF. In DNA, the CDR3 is TGCAGCGTTGAGGGACTAGCGGGAGCCTACAATGAGCAGTTCTTC.

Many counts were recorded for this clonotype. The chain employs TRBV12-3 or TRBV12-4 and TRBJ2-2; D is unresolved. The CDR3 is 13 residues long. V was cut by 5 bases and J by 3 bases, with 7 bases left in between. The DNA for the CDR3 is TGTGCCAGCAGTCCCTGGGACACCGGGGAGCTGTTTTTT. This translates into CASSPWDTGELFF.

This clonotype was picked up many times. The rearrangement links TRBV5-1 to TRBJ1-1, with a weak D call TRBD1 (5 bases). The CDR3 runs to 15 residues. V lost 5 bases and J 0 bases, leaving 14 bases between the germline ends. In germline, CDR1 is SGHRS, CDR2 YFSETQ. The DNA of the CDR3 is TGCGCCAGCAGTGGAGGGGCTGTCATGAACACTGAAGCTTTCTTT. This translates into CASSGGAVMNTEAFF.

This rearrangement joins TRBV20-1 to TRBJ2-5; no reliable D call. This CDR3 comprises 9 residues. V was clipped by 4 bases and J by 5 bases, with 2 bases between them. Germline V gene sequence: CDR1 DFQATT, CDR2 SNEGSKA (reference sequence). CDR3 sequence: CSAKETQYF. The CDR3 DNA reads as TGCAGTGCTAAGGAGACCCAGTACTTC.

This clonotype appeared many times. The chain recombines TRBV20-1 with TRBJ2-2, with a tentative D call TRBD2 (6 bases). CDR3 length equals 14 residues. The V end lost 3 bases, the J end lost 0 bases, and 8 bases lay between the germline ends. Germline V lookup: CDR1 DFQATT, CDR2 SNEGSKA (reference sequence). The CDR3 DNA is TGCAGTGCTAGGGGCGGGACGAACACCGGGGAGCTGTTTTTT. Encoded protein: CSARGGTNTGELFF.

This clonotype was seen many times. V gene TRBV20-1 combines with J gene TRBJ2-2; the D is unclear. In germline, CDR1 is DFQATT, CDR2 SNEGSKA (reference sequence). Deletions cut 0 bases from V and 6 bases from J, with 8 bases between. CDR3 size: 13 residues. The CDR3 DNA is TGCAGTGCTAGAGATATTGGGGCCGGGGAGCTGTTTTTT. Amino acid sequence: CSARDIGAGELFF.